The rows below give T cell receptor beta chains drawn from one sample of a study of T-cell reconstitution after alpha-beta-depleted transplantation in children. TCRdb re-analysed the PCR reads in MiXCR, keeping a single row per CDR3 protein. The sample includes 280,000 or so distinct CDR3 sequences, 11% of them seen just once. The sequences come from peripheral blood, collected 180 days after TCRalphabeta/CD19-depleted stem cell transplant. The receptors stem from a male patient under 10 years old who had a stem cell transplant for chronic granulomatous disease, so the T cells may come from the graft donor. The CDR3 runs from the conserved cysteine through the conserved F or W. The D gene is left open where the match is weak. Only part of the rows carry a size: once, few, many, or a class if the clone is expanded.

CDR3 DNA,CDR3 protein,clone size,J gene,D gene,V gene
TGTGCCAGCAGTTTACGGCAGGACTACGAGCAGTACTTC,CASSLRQDYEQYF,many,TRBJ2-7,.,TRBV12-3/TRBV12-4
TGTGCCAGCAGTTTAAGCTCGACAGGGTCCGAGCAGTACTTC,CASSLSSTGSEQYF,many,TRBJ2-7,TRBD1,TRBV12-3/TRBV12-4
TGTGCCAGCAGCTATTCAGGGGGGGTCAACGTCCTGACTTTC,CASSYSGGVNVLTF,many,TRBJ2-6,.,TRBV6-5
TGTGCCAGCAGCCCCCGGCAACGGACCTACAATGATCAGTTCTTC,CASSPRQRTYNDQFF,.,TRBJ2-1,.,TRBV5-4
TGTGCCAGCAGTCCCCGGGACAGGTTCAATCAGCCCCAGCATTTT,CASSPRDRFNQPQHF,many,TRBJ1-5,TRBD1,TRBV28
TGCGCCAGCAGCTCAGAGAGGGGCGCAGATACGCAGTATTTT,CASSSERGADTQYF,many,TRBJ2-3,.,TRBV5-1
TGTGCCTGCTGCCCCCGTCCAGTCTTGAGCGGGATAAGCTCAGATACGCAGTATTTT,CACCPRPVLSGISSDTQYF,.,TRBJ2-3,TRBD2,TRBV3-1
TGCAGCGTTGAGGGCGGGAGCAACCCAGATACGCAGTATTTT,CSVEGGSNPDTQYF,many,TRBJ2-3,TRBD2,TRBV29-1
TGTGCCAGCAGCCAAGATTGGATCCCGGGACACGACACTGAAGCTTTCTTT,CASSQDWIPGHDTEAFF,many,TRBJ1-1,.,TRBV14
TGCGCCAGCAGTGATTTCCAGGACCATTACGAGCAGTACTTC,CASSDFQDHYEQYF,many,TRBJ2-7,.,TRBV10-2
TGTGCCATCAGCGGCGGATATATGAACACTGAAGCTTTCTTT,CAISGGYMNTEAFF,many,TRBJ1-1,.,TRBV10-3
TGTGCCAGCAGCTTCCGAGTCACAGATACGCAGTATTTT,CASSFRVTDTQYF,many,TRBJ2-3,.,TRBV11-2
TGTGCCAGCACCAGGTTTTCTGGGGCCAACGTCCTGACTTTC,CASTRFSGANVLTF,many,TRBJ2-6,.,TRBV11-2
TGCGCCAGCAGCTTGGGGGCGGAAAACAATGAGCAGTTCTTC,CASSLGAENNEQFF,many,TRBJ2-1,.,TRBV5-1
TGTGCCAGCAACGATAGGTCGGGGGGGGAGGAGACCCAGTACTTC,CASNDRSGGEETQYF,many,TRBJ2-5,TRBD2,TRBV7-2
TGTGCCAGCATTGGGGGAGGCCTGCAAGAGACCCAGTACTTC,CASIGGGLQETQYF,many,TRBJ2-5,.,TRBV18
TGCGCCAGCAGCCCTACCGACAAGAACACCGGGGAGCTGTTTTTT,CASSPTDKNTGELFF,many,TRBJ2-2,.,TRBV5-1
TGCAGTGCTCACACAGCGGGGGGGATCCAAGAGACCCAGTACTTC,CSAHTAGGIQETQYF,many,TRBJ2-5,TRBD2,TRBV20-1
TGTGCCATCAGTGAGAGCAGCGGCAGTGGCACAGATACGCAGTATTTT,CAISESSGSGTDTQYF,few,TRBJ2-3,.,TRBV10-3
TGTGCCAGCAACGAGCGGGAGCAGTACTTC,CASNEREQYF,many,TRBJ2-7,.,TRBV5-6
TGTGCCAGCAGCCCAGAGAGACAGGGGGGCGAGCAGTACTTC,CASSPERQGGEQYF,.,TRBJ2-7,TRBD1,TRBV7-9
TGTGCCAGCAGCCTACTGGCAATGGAGTGGGAAATAGCCTACGAGCAGTACTTC,CASSLLAMEWEIAYEQYF,many,TRBJ2-7,.,TRBV6-1
TGCAGTCTGGGGACAGATTGGGATGAGCAGTTCTTC,CSLGTDWDEQFF,many,TRBJ2-1,TRBD1,TRBV29-1
TGCGCCAGCAGCCAAGACCCCGGGGGGACCCCCTACGAGCAGTACTTC,CASSQDPGGTPYEQYF,many,TRBJ2-7,TRBD2,TRBV4-1
TGTGCCTGGAGTGTAGGGGGTGAGCAGTTCTTC,CAWSVGGEQFF,many,TRBJ2-1,.,TRBV30
TGTGCCAGCAGACAGGCCCCAAGCTCCTACAATGAGCAGTTCTTC,CASRQAPSSYNEQFF,many,TRBJ2-1,.,TRBV7-2
TGCAGCGTTGAACACAGGGCTAACTATGGCTACACCTTC,CSVEHRANYGYTF,many,TRBJ1-2,.,TRBV29-1
TGCAGCGTTGAAGAGGGGGCCGTTCCGGGACTCTCCTACAATGAGCAGTTCTTC,CSVEEGAVPGLSYNEQFF,many,TRBJ2-1,.,TRBV29-1
TGTGCCAGCAGTCAACCGGGACGGACCTACGAGCAGTACTTC,CASSQPGRTYEQYF,many,TRBJ2-7,.,TRBV2
TGTGCCAGCAGTCAAGCCATGGTAGTCGCGAGGGAATACAATGAGCAGTTCTTC,CASSQAMVVAREYNEQFF,many,TRBJ2-1,.,TRBV11-2
TGTGCCAGCAGTGAAGTCCGGGATTACTACGAGCAGTACTTC,CASSEVRDYYEQYF,few,TRBJ2-7,.,TRBV2
TGCAGTGCTGGGGCCGCGGGAGGGGGGGGATATGGCTACACCTTC,CSAGAAGGGGYGYTF,many,TRBJ1-2,.,TRBV20-1
TGCGCCAGCGGCTTGGTCGGACAGGGGGCGAGGGTCATTCAGTACTTC,CASGLVGQGARVIQYF,.,TRBJ2-4,TRBD1,TRBV5-1
TGCGCCAGCAGCGGGGCGCAGGGGGCGTACACCGGGGAGCTGTTTTTT,CASSGAQGAYTGELFF,many,TRBJ2-2,TRBD1,TRBV5-1
TGTGCCAGCAGCCGACTAGCGGGAGGTTCTGAGCAGTTCTTC,CASSRLAGGSEQFF,many,TRBJ2-1,TRBD2,TRBV7-2
TGCAGTGCTAGCCCCGGGACAGGGGTGACTGAAGCTTTCTTT,CSASPGTGVTEAFF,many,TRBJ1-1,TRBD1,TRBV20-1
TGTGCCAGCTCACCGCGGGACCAGCGGGCGGACTACGAGCAGTACTTC,CASSPRDQRADYEQYF,.,TRBJ2-7,.,TRBV18
TGTGCCAGCAGCTTGGGGATCGGGGAGCTGTTTTTT,CASSLGIGELFF,many,TRBJ2-2,.,TRBV5-5
TGTGCCAGCAGTTACTTAACGAACACCGGGGAGCTGTTTTTT,CASSYLTNTGELFF,.,TRBJ2-2,.,TRBV6-5
TGTGCCAGCAGGAGAGGGACAGGGCAACTTGGGGCCAACGTCCTGACTTTC,CASRRGTGQLGANVLTF,many,TRBJ2-6,TRBD1,TRBV27
TGCGCCAGCAGCGTACAGGGCTATAATTCACCCCTCCACTTT,CASSVQGYNSPLHF,many,TRBJ1-6,.,TRBV10-2
TGTGCCAGCAGCCCAGGCGCGGGGGAAAATGAGCAGTTCTTC,CASSPGAGENEQFF,many,TRBJ2-1,TRBD2,TRBV7-3
TGTGCCAGCAGCTTACTGGCTATATGGTACCAAGAGACCCAGTACTTC,CASSLLAIWYQETQYF,many,TRBJ2-5,.,TRBV7-7
TGTGCCATCAGTGCTCGGACCCCCTACGAGCAGTACTTC,CAISARTPYEQYF,many,TRBJ2-7,.,TRBV10-3
TGCAGTGCTAGATCTGGGAGGGAAATAGTGGATGGCTACACCTTC,CSARSGREIVDGYTF,.,TRBJ1-2,.,TRBV20-1
TGTGCCAGCAGCAGAGACCAGGGCAATCAGCCCCAGCATTTT,CASSRDQGNQPQHF,many,TRBJ1-5,.,TRBV5-5
TGTGCCAGCAGCCAAGACACTGAGCAGTTCTTC,CASSQDTEQFF,many,TRBJ2-1,.,TRBV3-1
TGTGCCAGCAGCTTGGGACAGGAGCGGGTTAGGGAAAAACTGTTTTTT,CASSLGQERVREKLFF,few,TRBJ1-4,TRBD1,TRBV11-2
TGCGCCAGCAGCTTGGAGAGGAGGGGACGAAACATTCAGTACTTC,CASSLERRGRNIQYF,many,TRBJ2-4,.,TRBV5-1
TGCAGCGTTGATTCTGTCAATGAGCAGTTCTTC,CSVDSVNEQFF,many,TRBJ2-1,.,TRBV29-1
TGTGCCAGCAGTTCCCCGGCAGCAGGGACCCAGTACTTC,CASSSPAAGTQYF,many,TRBJ2-5,.,TRBV6-5